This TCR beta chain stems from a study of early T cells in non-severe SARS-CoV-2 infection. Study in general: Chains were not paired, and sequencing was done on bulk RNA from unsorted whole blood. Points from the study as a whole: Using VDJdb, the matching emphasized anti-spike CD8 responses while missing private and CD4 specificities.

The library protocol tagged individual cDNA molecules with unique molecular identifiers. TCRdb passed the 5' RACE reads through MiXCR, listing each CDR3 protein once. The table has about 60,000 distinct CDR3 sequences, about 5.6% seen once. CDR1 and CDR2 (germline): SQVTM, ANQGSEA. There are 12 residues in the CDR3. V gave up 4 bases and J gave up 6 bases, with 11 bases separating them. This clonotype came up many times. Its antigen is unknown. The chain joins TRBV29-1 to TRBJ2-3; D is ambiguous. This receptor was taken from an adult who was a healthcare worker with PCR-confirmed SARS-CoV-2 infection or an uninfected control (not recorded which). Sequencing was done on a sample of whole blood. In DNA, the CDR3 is TGCAGCGTTGGGGTATCGGGTGATACGCAGTATTTT. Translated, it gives CSVGVSGDTQYF.